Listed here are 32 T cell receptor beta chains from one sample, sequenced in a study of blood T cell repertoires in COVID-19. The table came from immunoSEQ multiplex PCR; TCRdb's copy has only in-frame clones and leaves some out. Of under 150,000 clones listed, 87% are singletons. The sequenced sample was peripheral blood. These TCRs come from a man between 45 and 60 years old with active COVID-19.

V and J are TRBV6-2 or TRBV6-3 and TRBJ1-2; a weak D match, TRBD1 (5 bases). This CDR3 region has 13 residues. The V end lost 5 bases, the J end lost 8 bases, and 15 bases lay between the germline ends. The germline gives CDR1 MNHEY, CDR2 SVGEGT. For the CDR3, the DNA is TGTGCCAGCAGTGCCCAGGGCCGTCGGGGCTACACCTTC. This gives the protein CASSAQGRRGYTF.

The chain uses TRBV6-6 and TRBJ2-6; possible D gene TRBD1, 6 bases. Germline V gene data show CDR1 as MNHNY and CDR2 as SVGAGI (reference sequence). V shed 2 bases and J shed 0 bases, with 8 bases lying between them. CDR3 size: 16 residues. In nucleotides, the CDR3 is TGTGCCAGCAGTTACCGACAGGCCTCTGGGGCCAACGTCCTGACTTTC. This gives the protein CASSYRQASGANVLTF.

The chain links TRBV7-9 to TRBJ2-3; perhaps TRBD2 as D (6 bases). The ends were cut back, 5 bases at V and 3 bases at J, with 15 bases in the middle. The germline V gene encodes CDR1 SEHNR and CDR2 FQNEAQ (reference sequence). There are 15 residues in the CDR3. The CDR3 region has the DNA TGTGCCAGCAGCCCCCCGACTAGTCAAACAGATACGCAGTATTTT. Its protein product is CASSPPTSQTDTQYF.

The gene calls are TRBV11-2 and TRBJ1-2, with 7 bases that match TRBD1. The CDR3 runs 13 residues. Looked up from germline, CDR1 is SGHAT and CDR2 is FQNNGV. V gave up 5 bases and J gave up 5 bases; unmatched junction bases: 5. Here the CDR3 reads CASSRDSPYGYTF. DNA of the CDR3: TGTGCCAGCAGCCGGGACAGCCCATATGGCTACACCTTC.

For the CDR3, the DNA is TGTGCCAGCAGCCGACCACTTTCTAGCACCGGGGAGCTGTTTTTT. It specifies CASSRPLSSTGELFF. The chain combines TRBV5-6 with TRBJ2-2, with D unclear. The CDR3 consists of 15 residues. V dropped 4 bases and J dropped 4 bases, with 14 bases sitting between them. Germline CDR1 is SGHDT and CDR2 is YYEEEE.

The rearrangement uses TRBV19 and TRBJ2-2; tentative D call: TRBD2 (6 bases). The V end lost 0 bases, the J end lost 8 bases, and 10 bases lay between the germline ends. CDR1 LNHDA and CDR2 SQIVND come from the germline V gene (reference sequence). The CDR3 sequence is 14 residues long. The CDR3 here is CASSIDGGVGELFF. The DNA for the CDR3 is TGTGCCAGTAGTATAGATGGCGGGGTGGGGGAGCTGTTTTTT. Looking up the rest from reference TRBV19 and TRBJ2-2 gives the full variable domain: DGGITQSPKYLFRKEGQNVTLSCEQNLNHDAMYWYRQDPGQGLRLIYYSQIVNDFQKGDIAEGYSVSREKKESFPLTVTSAQKNPTAFYLCASSIDGGVGELFFGEGSRLTVL.

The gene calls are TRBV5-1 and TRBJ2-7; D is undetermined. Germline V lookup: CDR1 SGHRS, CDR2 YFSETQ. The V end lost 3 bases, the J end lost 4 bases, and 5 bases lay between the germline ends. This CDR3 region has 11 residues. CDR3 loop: CASSSEYEQYF. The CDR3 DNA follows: TGCGCCAGCAGCTCCGAGTACGAGCAGTACTTC. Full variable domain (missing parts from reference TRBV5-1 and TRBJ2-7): KAGVTQTPRYLIKTRGQQVTLSCSPISGHRSVSWYQQTPGQGLQFLFEYFSETQRNKGNFPGRFSGRQFSNSRSEMNVSTLELGDSALYLCASSSEYEQYFGPGTRLTVT.

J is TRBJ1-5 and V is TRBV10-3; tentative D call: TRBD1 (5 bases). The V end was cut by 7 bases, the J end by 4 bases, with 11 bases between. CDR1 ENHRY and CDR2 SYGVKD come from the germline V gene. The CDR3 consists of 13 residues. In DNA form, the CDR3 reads TGTGCCATCACCGACAGTAGAAATCAGCCCCAGCATTTT. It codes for CAITDSRNQPQHF.

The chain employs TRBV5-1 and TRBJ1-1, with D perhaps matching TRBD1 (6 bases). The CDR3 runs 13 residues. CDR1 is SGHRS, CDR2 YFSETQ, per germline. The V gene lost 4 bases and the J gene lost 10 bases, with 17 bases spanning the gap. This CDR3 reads CASSLDGGWGAFF. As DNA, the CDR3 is TGCGCCAGCAGCCTTGATGGGGGCTGGGGAGCTTTCTTT.

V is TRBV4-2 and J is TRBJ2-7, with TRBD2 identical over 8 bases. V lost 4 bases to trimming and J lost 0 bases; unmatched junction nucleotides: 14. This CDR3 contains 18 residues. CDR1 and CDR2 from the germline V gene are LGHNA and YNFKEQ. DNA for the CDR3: TGTGCCAGCAGCCTCGGGGGGGCGGTTCCTTTCCTCTCCTACGAGCAGTACTTC. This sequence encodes CASSLGGAVPFLSYEQYF.

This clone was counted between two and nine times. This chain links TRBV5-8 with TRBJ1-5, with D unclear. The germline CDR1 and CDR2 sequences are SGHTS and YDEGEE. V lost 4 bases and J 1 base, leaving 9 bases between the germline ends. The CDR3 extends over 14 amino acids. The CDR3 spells CASSVYSSNQPQHF. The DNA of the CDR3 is TGTGCCAGCAGCGTGTACTCAAGCAATCAGCCCCAGCATTTT. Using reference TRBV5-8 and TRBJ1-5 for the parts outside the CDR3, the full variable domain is EAGVTQSPTHLIKTRGQQATLRCSPISGHTSVYWYQQALGLGLQFLLWYDEGEERNRGNFPPRFSGRQFPNYSSELNVNALELEDSALYLCASSVYSSNQPQHFGDGTRLSIL.

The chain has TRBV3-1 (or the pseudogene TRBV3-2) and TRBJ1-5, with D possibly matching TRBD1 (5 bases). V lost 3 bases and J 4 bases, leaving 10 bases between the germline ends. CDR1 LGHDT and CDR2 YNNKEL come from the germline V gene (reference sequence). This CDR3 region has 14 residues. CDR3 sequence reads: CASSQGGGNQPQHF. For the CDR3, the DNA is TGTGCCAGCAGCCAGGGGGGGGGTAATCAGCCCCAGCATTTT.

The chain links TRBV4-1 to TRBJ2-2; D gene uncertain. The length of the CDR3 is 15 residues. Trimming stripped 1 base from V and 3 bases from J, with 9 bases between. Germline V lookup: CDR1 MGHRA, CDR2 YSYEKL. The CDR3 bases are TGCGCCAGCAGCCAAGGCAGTATGCACACCGGGGAGCTGTTTTTT. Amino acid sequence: CASSQGSMHTGELFF.

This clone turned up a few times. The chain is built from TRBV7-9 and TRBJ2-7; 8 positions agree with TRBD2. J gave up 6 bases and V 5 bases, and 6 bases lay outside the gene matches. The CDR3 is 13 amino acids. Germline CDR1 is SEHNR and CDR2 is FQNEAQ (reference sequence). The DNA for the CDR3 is TGTGCCAGCAGCCGCGGGACTAGAGGCGAGCAGTACTTC. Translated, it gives CASSRGTRGEQYF.

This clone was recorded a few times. Written as DNA, the CDR3 is TGTGCCAGCGGGGGGGAGTGGAGAGATACGCAGTATTTT. Residues: CASGGEWRDTQYF. The chain has TRBV6-4 and TRBJ2-3; TRBD2 agrees at 7 bases. The CDR3 runs 13 residues. Germline V gene lookup returns CDR1 MRHNA and CDR2 SNTAGT. J lost 5 bases, V lost 8 bases, and 7 bases had no gene match.

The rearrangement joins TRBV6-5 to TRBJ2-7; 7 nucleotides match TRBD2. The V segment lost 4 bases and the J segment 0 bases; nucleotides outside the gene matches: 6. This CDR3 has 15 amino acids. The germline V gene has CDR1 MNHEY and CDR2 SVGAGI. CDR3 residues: CASSFSGQSSYEQYF. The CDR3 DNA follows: TGTGCCAGCAGTTTTAGCGGGCAATCCTCCTACGAGCAGTACTTC.

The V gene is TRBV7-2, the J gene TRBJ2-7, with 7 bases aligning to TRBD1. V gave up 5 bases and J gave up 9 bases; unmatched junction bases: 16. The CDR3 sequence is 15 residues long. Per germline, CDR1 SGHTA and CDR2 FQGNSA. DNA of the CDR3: TGTGCCAGCAGCCGTACCCGGGACAGCATCCAGGGGCAGTACTTC. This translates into CASSRTRDSIQGQYF.

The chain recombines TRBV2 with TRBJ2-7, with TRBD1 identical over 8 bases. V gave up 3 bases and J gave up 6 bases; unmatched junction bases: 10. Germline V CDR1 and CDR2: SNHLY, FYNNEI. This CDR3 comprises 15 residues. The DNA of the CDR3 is TGTGCCAGCAGTGAGGGCAGGGGGCAAACCTCCGAGCAGTACTTC. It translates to CASSEGRGQTSEQYF. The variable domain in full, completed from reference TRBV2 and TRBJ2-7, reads EPEVTQTPSHQVTQMGQEVILRCVPISNHLYFYWYRQILGQKVEFLVSFYNNEISEKSEIFDDQFSVERPDGSNFTLKIRSTKLEDSAMYFCASSEGRGQTSEQYFGPGTRLTVT.

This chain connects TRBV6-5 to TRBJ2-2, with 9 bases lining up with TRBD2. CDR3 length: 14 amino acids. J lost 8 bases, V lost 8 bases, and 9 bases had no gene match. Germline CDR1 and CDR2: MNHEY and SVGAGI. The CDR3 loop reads CASGRAGGSGELFF. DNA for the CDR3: TGTGCCAGCGGGCGAGCGGGGGGAAGTGGGGAGCTGTTTTTT.

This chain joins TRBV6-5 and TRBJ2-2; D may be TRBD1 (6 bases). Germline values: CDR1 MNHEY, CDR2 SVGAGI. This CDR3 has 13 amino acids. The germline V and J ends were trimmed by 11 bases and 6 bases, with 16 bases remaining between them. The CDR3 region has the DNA TGTGCCTCCAGGGGCCCGAAGGCCGGGGAGCTGTTTTTT. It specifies CASRGPKAGELFF.

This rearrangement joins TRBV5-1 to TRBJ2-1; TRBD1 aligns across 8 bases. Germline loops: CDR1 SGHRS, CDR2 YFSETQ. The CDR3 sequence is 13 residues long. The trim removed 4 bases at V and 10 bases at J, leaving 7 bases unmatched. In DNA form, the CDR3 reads TGCGCCAGCAGCAACGACAGGGGTCGCGAGCAGTTCTTC. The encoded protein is CASSNDRGREQFF.

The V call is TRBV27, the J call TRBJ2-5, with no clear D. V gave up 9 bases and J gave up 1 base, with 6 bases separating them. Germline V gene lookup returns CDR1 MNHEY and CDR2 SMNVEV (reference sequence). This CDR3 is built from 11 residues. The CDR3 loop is CARRVQETQYF. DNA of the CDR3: TGTGCCAGACGGGTCCAAGAGACCCAGTACTTC.

The CDR3 sequence: CASRGGPGTQYF. CDR3 sequence (DNA): TGTGCCAGCAGGGGGGGACCAGGGACCCAGTACTTC. The chain links TRBV6-5 to TRBJ2-5; TRBD2 might be the D (6 bases). The CDR3 loop spans 12 amino acids. The V gene's germline CDR1 is MNHEY and CDR2 SVGAGI. V lost 6 bases and J 7 bases, leaving 12 bases between the germline ends.

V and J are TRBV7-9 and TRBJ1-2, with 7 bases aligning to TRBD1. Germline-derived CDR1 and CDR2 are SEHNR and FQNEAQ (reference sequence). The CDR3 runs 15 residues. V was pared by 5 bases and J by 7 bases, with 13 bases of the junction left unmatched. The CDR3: CASSQGDRERGGYTF. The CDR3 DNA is TGTGCCAGCAGCCAGGGAGACAGGGAAAGAGGTGGCTACACCTTC.

This CDR3 is CASSQDGGGWNTQYF. The CDR3 DNA sequence: TGCGCCAGCAGCCAAGATGGGGGCGGCTGGAATACGCAGTATTTT. The chain recombines TRBV4-3 with TRBJ2-3; tentative D call: TRBD1 (6 bases). The V end was cut by 0 bases, the J end by 7 bases, with 14 bases between. The CDR3 spans 15 residues. CDR1 and CDR2 from the germline V gene are LGHNA and YSLEER.

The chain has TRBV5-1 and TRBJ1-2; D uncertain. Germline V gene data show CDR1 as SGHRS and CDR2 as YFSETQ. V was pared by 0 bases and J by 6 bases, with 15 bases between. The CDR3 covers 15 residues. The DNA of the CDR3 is TGCGCCAGCAGCTTGGGATTTCCTAGCCGGGATGGCTACACCTTC. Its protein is CASSLGFPSRDGYTF.

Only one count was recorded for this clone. The CDR3 DNA reads as TGTGCCATCAGTGAGGGGGGGATCGGACTTAATTCACCCCTCCACTTT. Translated, it gives CAISEGGIGLNSPLHF. The rearrangement uses TRBV10-3 and TRBJ1-6, with D tentatively TRBD1 (5 bases). V was trimmed by 2 bases and J by 6 bases, leaving 14 bases between them. Germline V gene lookup returns CDR1 ENHRY and CDR2 SYGVKD. The CDR3 covers 16 residues.

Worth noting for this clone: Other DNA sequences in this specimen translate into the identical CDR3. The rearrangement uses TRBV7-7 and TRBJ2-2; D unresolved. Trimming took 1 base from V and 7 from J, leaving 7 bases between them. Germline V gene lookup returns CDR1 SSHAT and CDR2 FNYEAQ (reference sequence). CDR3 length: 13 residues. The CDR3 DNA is TGTGCCAGCAGCTTAGGGAGAAGCGGGGAGCTGTTTTTT. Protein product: CASSLGRSGELFF.

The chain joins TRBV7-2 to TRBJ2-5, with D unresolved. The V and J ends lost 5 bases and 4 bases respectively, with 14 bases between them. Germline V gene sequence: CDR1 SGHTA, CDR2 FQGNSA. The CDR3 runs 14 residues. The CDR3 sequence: CASSTSLTSETQYF. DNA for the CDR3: TGTGCCAGCAGCACGAGCCTTACGTCAGAGACCCAGTACTTC.

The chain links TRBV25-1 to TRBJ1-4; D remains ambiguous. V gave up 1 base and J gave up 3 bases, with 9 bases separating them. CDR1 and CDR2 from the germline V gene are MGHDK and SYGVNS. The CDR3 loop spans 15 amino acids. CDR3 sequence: CASSESQEANEKLFF. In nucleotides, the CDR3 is TGTGCCAGCAGTGAATCTCAGGAAGCTAATGAAAAACTGTTTTTT. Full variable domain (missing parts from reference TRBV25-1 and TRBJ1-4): EADIYQTPRYLVIGTGKKITLECSQTMGHDKMYWYQQDPGMELHLIHYSYGVNSTEKGDLSSESTVSRIRTEHFPLTLESARPSHTSQYLCASSESQEANEKLFFGSGTQLSVL.

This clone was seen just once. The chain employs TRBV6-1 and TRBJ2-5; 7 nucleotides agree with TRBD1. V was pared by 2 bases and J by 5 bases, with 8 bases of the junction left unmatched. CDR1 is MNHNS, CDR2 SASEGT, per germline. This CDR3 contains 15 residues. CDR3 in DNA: TGTGCCAGCAGTGAATCCAGGGGGTACGCGGAGACCCAGTACTTC. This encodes CASSESRGYAETQYF.

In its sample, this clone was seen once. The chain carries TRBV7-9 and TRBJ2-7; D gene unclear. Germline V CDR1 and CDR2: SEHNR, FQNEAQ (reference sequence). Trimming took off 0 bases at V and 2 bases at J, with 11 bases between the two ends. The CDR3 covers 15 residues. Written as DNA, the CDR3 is TGTGCCAGCAGCTTAGCGCAGGTACCCCCCTACGAGCAGTACTTC. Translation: CASSLAQVPPYEQYF.